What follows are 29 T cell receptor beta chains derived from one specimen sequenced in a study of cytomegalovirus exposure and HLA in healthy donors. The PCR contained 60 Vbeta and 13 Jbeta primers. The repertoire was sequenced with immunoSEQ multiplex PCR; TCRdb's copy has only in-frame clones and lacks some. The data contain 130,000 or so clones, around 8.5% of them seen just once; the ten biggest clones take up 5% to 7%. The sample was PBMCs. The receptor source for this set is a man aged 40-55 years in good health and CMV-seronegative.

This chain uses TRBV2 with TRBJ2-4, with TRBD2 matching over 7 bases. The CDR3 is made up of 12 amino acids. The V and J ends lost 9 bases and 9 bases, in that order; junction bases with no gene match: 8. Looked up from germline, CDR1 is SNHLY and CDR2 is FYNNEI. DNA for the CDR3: TGTGCCAGTCCCGACGGGGAGGGCATTCAGTACTTC. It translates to CASPDGEGIQYF.

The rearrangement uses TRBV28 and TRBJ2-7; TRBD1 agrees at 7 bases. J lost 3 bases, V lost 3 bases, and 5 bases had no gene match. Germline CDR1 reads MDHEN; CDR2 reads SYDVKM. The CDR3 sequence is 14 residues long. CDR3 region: CASSFPGTVYEQYF. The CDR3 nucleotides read TGTGCCAGCAGTTTCCCTGGGACAGTCTACGAGCAGTACTTC. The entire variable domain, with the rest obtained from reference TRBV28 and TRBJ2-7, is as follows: DVKVTQSSRYLVKRTGEKVFLECVQDMDHENMFWYRQDPGLGLRLIYFSYDVKMKEKGDIPEGYSVSREKKERFSLILESASTNQTSMYLCASSFPGTVYEQYFGPGTRLTVT.

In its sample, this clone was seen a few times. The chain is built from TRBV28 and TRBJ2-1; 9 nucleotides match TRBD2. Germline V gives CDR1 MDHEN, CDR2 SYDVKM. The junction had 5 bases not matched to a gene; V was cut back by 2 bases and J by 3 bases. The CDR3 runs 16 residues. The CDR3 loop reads CASSLGDSGGYNEQFF. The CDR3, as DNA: TGTGCCAGCAGTTTAGGGGATAGCGGGGGCTACAATGAGCAGTTCTTC.

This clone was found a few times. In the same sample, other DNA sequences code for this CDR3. The DNA for the CDR3 is TGTGCCAGCAGTTTAGGCGGGGGGACCTACGAGCAGTACTTC. This encodes CASSLGGGTYEQYF. The chain links TRBV27 to TRBJ2-7, with 8 bases lining up with TRBD2. This CDR3 is built from 14 residues. Trimming at V came to 2 bases and at J to 2 bases, leaving 2 bases not matched to a gene. Germline CDR1 and CDR2: MNHEY and SMNVEV (reference sequence).

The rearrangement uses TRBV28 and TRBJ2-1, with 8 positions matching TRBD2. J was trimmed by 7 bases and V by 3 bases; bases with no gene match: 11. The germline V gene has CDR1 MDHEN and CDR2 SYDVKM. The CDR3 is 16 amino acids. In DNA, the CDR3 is TGTGCCAGCAGTTTCTTCGGGGGGGGCATCGTGAATGAGCAGTTCTTC. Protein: CASSFFGGGIVNEQFF. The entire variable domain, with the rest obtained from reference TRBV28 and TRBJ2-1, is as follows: DVKVTQSSRYLVKRTGEKVFLECVQDMDHENMFWYRQDPGLGLRLIYFSYDVKMKEKGDIPEGYSVSREKKERFSLILESASTNQTSMYLCASSFFGGGIVNEQFFGPGTRLTVL.

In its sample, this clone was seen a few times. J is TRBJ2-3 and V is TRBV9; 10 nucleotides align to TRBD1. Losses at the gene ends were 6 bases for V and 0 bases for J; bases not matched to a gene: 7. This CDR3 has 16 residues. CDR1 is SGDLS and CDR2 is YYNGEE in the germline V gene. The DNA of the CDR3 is TGTGCCAGCACACCGGGACAGGGGTTTAGCACAGATACGCAGTATTTT. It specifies CASTPGQGFSTDTQYF. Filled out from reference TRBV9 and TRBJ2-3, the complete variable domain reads DSGVTQTPKHLITATGQRVTLRCSPRSGDLSVYWYQQSLDQGLQFLIQYYNGEERAKGNILERFSAQQFPDLHSELNLSSLELGDSALYFCASTPGQGFSTDTQYFGPGTRLTVL.

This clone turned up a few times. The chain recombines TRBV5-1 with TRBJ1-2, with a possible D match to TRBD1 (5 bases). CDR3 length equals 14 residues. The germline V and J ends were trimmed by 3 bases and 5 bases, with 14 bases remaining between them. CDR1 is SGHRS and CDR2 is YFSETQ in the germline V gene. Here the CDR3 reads CASSYGPDRYGYTF. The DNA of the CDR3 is TGCGCCAGCAGCTACGGGCCCGACAGATATGGCTACACCTTC.

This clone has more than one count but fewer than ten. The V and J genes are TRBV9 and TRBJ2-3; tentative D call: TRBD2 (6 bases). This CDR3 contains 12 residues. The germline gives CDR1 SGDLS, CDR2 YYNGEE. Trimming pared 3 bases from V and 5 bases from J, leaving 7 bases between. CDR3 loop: CASSAGVDTQYF. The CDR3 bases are TGTGCCAGCAGCGCGGGGGTAGATACGCAGTATTTT.

The CDR3, as DNA: TGTGCCATCCAGCAGGGTAGCCCGTCAGACAATGAGCAGTTCTTC. It is translated as CAIQQGSPSDNEQFF. This chain links TRBV6-1 with TRBJ2-1; D possibly corresponds to TRBD1 (5 bases). Between the trimmed V and J ends, which lost 10 bases and 5 bases, there was a span of 21 bases. Germline V gene lookup returns CDR1 MNHNS and CDR2 SASEGT. This CDR3 has 15 amino acids.

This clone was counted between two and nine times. The CDR3 DNA reads TGTGCCAGCAGCCCAGGGGGGAGTGAGCAGTTCTTC. As protein: CASSPGGSEQFF. The chain has TRBV11-2 and TRBJ2-1; TRBD1 is a possible D gene (7 bases). The CDR3 consists of 12 residues. Trimming removed 5 bases at V and 9 bases at J, with 11 bases between. Germline loops: CDR1 SGHAT, CDR2 FQNNGV.

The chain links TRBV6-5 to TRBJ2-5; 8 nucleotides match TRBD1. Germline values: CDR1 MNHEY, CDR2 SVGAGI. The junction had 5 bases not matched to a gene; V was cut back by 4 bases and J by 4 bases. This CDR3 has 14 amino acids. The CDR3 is CASSSGTGRETQYF. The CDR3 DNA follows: TGTGCCAGCAGTTCGGGGACAGGACGAGAGACCCAGTACTTC.

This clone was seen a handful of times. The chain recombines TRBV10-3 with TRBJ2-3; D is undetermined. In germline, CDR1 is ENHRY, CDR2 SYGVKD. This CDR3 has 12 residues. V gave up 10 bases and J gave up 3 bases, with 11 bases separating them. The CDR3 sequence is CATRSFTDTQYF. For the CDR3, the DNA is TGTGCCACGAGGAGCTTTACAGATACGCAGTATTTT.

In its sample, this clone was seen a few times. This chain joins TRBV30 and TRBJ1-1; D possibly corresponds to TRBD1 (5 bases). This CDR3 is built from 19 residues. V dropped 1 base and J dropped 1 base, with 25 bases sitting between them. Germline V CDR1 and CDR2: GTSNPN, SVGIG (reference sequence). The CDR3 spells CAWSGFGGGLASQNTEAFF. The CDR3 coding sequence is TGTGCCTGGAGTGGATTCGGGGGAGGGCTCGCCTCCCAGAACACTGAAGCTTTCTTT.

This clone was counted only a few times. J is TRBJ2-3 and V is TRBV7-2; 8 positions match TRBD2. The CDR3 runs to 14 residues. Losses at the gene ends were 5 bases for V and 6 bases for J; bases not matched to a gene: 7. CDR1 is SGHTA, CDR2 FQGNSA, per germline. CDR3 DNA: TGTGCCAGCAGCACCCGGGGGGGCGTCGATACGCAGTATTTT. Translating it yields CASSTRGGVDTQYF.

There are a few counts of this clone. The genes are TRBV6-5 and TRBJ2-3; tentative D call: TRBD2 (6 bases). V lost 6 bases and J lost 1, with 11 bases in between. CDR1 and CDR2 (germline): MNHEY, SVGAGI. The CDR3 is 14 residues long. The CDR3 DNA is TGTGCCAGCAGGGTAGCGGTTGGCACAGATACGCAGTATTTT. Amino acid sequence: CASRVAVGTDTQYF.

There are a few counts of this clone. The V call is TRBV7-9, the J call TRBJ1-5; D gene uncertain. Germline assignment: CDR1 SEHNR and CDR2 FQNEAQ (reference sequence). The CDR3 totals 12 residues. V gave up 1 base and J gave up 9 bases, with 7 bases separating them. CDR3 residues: CASSLDRGPQHF. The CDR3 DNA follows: TGTGCCAGCAGCTTAGATCGGGGGCCCCAGCATTTT. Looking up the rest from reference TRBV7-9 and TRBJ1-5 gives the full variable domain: DTGVSQNPRHKITKRGQNVTFRCDPISEHNRLYWYRQTLGQGPEFLTYFQNEAQLEKSRLLSDRFSAERPKGSFSTLEIQRTEQGDSAMYLCASSLDRGPQHFGDGTRLSIL.

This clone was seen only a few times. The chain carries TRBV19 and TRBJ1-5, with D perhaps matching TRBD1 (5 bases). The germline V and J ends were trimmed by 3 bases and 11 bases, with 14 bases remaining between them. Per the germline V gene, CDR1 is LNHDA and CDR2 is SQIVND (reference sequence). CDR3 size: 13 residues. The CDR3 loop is CASSMREDTAQHF. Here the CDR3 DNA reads TGTGCCAGTAGTATGAGGGAGGACACAGCCCAGCATTTT.

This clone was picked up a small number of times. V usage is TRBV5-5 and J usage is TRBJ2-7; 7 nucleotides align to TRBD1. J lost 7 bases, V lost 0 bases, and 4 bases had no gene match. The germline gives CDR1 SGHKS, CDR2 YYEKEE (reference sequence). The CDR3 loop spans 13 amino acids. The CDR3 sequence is CASSLGGQDEQYF. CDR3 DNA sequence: TGTGCCAGCAGCTTGGGCGGACAGGATGAGCAGTACTTC.

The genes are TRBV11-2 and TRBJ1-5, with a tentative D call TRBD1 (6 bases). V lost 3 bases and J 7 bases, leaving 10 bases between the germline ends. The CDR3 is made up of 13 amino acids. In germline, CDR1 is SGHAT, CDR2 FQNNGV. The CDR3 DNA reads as TGTGCCAGCAGCTTGGCCCAGGGGCAGCCCCAGCATTTT. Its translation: CASSLAQGQPQHF.

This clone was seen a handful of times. CDR3 bases: TGTGCCAGCAGTCTCCTCAGGGAGGTTGTGGTGTCAGATACGCAGTATTTT. This encodes CASSLLREVVVSDTQYF. The chain links TRBV27 to TRBJ2-3, with a weak D call TRBD2 (6 bases). Germline V gene data show CDR1 as MNHEY and CDR2 as SMNVEV (reference sequence). The CDR3 consists of 17 residues. V shed 5 bases and J shed 4 bases, with 22 bases lying between them.

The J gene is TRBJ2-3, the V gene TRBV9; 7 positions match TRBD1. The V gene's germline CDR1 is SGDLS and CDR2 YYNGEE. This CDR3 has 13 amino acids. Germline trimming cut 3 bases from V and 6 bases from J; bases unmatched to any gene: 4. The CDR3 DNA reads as TGTGCCAGCAGCGGAGACAGGGAGGATACGCAGTATTTT. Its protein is CASSGDREDTQYF.

CDR3 coding DNA: TGCGCCAGCAGCGGCGGGACTAGCGGCCGCGACGAGCAGTACTTC. Residues: CASSGGTSGRDEQYF. The chain recombines TRBV5-1 with TRBJ2-7, with 11 bases matching TRBD2. Germline assignment: CDR1 SGHRS and CDR2 YFSETQ. This CDR3 is built from 15 residues. After removal of 4 bases from V and 5 bases from J, the junction contained 8 bases not matched to a gene.

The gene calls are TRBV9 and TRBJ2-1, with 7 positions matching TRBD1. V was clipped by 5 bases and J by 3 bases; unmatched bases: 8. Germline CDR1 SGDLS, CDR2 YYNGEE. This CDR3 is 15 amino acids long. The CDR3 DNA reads TGTGCCAGCAGTTCATCGGGACAGAGCTACAATGAGCAGTTCTTC. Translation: CASSSSGQSYNEQFF.

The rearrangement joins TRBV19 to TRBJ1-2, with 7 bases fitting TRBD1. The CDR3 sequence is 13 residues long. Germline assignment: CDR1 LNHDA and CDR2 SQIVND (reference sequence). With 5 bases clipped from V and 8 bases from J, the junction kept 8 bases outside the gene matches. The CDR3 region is CASSVQGSGGYTF. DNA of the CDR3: TGTGCCAGTAGTGTACAGGGGTCAGGAGGCTACACCTTC.

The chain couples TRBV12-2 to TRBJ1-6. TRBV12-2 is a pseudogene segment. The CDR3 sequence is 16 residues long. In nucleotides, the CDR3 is TGTGCAAGTCGCGTTGCGGGGGGTAGGTGGAATTCACCCCTCCACTTT. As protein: CASRVAGGRWNSPLHF.

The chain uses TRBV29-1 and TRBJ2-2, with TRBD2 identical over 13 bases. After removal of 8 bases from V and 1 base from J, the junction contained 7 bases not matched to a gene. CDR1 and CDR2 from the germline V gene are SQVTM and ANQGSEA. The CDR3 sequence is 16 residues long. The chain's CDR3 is CSTTGTSGENTGELFF. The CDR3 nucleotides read TGCAGCACCACCGGGACTAGCGGGGAGAACACCGGGGAGCTGTTTTTT.

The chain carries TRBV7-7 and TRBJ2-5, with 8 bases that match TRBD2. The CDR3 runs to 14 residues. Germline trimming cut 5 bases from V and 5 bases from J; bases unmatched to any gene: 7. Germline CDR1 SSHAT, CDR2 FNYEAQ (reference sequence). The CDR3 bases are TGTGCCAGCAGCCCAAGCGGGGGAGGGGAGACCCAGTACTTC. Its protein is CASSPSGGGETQYF. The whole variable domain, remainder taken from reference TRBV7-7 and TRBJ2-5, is GAGVSQSPRYKVTKRGQDVTLRCDPISSHATLYWYQQALGQGPEFLTYFNYEAQPDKSGLPSDRFSAERPEGSISTLTIQRTEQRDSAMYRCASSPSGGGETQYFGPGTRLLVL.

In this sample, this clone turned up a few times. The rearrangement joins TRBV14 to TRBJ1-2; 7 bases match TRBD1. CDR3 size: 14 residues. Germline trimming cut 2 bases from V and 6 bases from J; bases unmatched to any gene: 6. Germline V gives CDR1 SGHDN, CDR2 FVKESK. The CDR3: CASSQNRQGNGYTF. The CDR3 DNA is TGTGCCAGCAGCCAAAACAGACAGGGAAATGGCTACACCTTC.

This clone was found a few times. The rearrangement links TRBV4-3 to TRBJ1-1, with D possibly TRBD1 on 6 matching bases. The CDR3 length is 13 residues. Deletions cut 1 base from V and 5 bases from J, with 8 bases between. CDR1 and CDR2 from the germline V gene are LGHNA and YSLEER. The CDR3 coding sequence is TGCGCCAGCAGCCAAGTAAGGGGGACTGAAGCTTTCTTT. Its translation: CASSQVRGTEAFF.